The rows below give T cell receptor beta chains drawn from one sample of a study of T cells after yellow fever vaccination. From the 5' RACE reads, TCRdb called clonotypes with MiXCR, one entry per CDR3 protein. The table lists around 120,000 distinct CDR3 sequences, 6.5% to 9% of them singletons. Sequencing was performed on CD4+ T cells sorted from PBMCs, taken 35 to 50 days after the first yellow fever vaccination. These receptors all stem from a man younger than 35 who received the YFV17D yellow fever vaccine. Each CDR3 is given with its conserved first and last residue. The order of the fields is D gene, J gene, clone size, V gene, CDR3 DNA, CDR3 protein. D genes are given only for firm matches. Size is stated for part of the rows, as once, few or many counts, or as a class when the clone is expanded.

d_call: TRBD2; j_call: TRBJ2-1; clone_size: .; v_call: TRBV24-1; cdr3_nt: TGTGCCACCACCCAGGGCAGTAGCGGGGGAAGTGAGCAGTTCTTC; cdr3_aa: CATTQGSSGGSEQFF
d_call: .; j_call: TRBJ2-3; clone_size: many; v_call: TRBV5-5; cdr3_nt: TGTGCCAGCAGCTTGGCCGGTACAGATACGCAGTATTTT; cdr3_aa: CASSLAGTDTQYF
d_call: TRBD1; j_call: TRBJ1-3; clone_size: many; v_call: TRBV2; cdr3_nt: TGTGCCAGCAGCCCGGACAGGGGAGGAAACACCATATATTTT; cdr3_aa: CASSPDRGGNTIYF
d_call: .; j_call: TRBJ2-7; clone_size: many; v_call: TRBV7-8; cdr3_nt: TGTGCCAGCAGCCCCAGGGAAGGGGAGGACTACGAGCAGTACTTC; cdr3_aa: CASSPREGEDYEQYF
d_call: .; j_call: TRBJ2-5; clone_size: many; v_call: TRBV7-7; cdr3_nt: TGTGCCAGCAGCTTAGCAGGACGGGAGACCCAGTACTTC; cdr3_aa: CASSLAGRETQYF
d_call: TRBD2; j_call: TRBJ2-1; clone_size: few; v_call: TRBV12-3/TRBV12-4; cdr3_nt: TGTGCCAGCAGTTTTGACGGGTGGGCTAGCGGGGGGCACTTGAATGAGCAGTTCTTC; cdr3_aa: CASSFDGWASGGHLNEQFF
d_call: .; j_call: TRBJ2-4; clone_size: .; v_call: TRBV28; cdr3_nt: TGTGCCAGCAGACAACCGACAGGCCGACTAGCCAAAAACATTCAGTACTTC; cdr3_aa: CASRQPTGRLAKNIQYF
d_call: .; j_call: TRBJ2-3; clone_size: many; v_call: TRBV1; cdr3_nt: TGCACCAGCAGCCAAGATCCCGCGGCAGATACGCAGTATTTT; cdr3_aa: CTSSQDPAADTQYF
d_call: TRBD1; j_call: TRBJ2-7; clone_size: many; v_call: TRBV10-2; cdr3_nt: TGCGCCAGCAGTTCCCCCGGGACAGTCACTTACGAGCAGTACTTC; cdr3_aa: CASSSPGTVTYEQYF
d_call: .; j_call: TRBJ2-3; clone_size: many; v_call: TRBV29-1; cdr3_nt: TGCAGCGCCATGACTACAAGCACAGATACGCAGTATTTT; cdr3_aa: CSAMTTSTDTQYF
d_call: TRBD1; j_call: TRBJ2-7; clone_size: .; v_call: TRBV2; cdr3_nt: TGTGCCAGCAGTGAAGCCCCAGGGGGAAGCCACGAGCAGTACTTC; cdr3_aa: CASSEAPGGSHEQYF
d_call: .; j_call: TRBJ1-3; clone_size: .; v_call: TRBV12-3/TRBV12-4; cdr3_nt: TGTGCCAGCAGCCGCCACGCCGGAGGGGCCCGCGGAAACACCATATATTTT; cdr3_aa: CASSRHAGGARGNTIYF